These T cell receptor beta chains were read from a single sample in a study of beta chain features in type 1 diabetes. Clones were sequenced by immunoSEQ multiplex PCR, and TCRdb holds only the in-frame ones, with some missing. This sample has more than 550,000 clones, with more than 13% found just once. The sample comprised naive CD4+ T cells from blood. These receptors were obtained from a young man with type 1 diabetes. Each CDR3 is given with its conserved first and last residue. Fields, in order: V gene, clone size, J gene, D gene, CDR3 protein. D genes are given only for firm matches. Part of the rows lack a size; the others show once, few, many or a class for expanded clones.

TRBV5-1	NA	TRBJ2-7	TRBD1	CASSRGTGESYEQYF
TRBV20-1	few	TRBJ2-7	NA	CSARPIYEQYF
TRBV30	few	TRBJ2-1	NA	CAWSVRGEQFF
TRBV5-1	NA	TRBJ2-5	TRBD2	CASSRLGLAWEAQYF
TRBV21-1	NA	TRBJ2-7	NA	CASSTKTGVHYEQYF
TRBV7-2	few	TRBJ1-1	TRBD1	CASRDGQGPHTEAFF
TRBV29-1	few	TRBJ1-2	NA	CSVGGSNYGYTF
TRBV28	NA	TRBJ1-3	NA	CASSSGWGGNTIYF
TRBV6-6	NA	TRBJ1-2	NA	CASRRGAYGYTF
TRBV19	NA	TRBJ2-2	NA	CASRGWVTGELFF
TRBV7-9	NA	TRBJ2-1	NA	CASSLARQNEQFF
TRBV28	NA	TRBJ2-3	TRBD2	CASSFIAGSTDTQYF
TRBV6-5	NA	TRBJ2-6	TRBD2	CASSYLGGEVNVLTF
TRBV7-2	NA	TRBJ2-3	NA	CASSSQVSVGPDTQYF
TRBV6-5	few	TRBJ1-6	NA	CASSYQGARLDSPLHF
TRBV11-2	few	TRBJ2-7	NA	CASSLGIRTAYGQYF
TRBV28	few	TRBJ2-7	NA	CASSLSGDGHYEQYF
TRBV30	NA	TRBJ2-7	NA	CAWRGLSYEQYF
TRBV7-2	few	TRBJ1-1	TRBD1	CASSLDAGGTVTEAFF
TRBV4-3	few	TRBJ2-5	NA	CASSQGAGEETQYF
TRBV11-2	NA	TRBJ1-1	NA	CASSTPRGLFGEAFF
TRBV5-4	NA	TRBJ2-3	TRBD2	CASSSRTSGSDTQYF
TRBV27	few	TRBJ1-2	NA	CASSSQNNGYTF
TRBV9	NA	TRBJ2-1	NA	CASSVGGKGSGNEQFF
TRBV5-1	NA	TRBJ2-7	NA	CASSQRTENYEQYF
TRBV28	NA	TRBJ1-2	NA	CASSSQPFVDGYTF
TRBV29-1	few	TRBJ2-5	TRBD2	CSVLGTSDRETQYF
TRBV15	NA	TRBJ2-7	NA	CATSRKHGVAYEQYF
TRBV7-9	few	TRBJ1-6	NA	CASSLGVNSPLHF
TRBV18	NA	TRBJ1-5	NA	CASSPGRQSGPLQPQHF
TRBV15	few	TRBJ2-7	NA	CATSREGVGYEQYF
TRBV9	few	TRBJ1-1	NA	CASSARGVLNTEAFF
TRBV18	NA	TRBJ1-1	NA	CASSPQGTNTEAFF
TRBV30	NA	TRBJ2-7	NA	CAWTRTPNDGSYEQYF
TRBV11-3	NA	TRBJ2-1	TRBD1	CASSPGQGGEQFF
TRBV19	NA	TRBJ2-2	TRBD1	CASRTGKMVTGELFF
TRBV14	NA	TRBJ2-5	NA	CASSQARGTQYF
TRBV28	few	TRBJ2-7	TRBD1	CASSGQGSSYEQYF
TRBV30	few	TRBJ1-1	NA	CAWSRGITTEAFF
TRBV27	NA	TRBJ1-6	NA	CASSLSWQTNSPLHF
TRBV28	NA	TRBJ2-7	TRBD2	CASSFSRGGAYEQYF
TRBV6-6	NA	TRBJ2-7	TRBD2	CASSSTSGVAYEQYF
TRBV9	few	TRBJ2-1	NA	CASGLAPYNEQFF
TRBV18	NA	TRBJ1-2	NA	CASSLDEGGYTF
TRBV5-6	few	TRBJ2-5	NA	CASSFNPTEYQETQYF
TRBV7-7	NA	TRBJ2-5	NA	CASSPPSRETQYF
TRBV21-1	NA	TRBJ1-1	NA	CASSKQNTEAFF
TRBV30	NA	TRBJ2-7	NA	CAWRGIQPYEQYF
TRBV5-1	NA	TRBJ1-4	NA	CASSLEGTSDEKLFF
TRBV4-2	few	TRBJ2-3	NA	CASRQRTASDTQYF
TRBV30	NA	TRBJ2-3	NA	CAWSNGQTSTDTQYF
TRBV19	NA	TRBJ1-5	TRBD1	CASRDRGLQPQHF
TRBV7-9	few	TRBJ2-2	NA	CARTAGELFF
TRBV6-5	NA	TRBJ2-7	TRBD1	CASSYTGGSYEQYF
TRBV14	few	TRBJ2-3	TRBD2	CASSQEASGRDTQYF
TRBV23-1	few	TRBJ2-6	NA	CASSQYPGGGRSGANVLTF